The rows below give T cell receptor beta chains drawn from one sample of a study of T cells after yellow fever vaccination. TCRdb called the 5' RACE reads again in MiXCR, with one record for every CDR3 protein. The sample yields 20,000 to 25,000 distinct CDR3 sequences, roughly 5% seen once. The input for sequencing was PBMCs, either bulk or a sorted T-cell subset (CD4+, CD8+, memory, or dextramer-sorted; not recorded which), taken roughly 45 days after the first yellow fever vaccination. The receptors derive from a man aged 18-30 years who received the YFV17D yellow fever vaccine. Each CDR3 is given with its conserved first and last residue. Each record gives: V gene, clone size, J gene, D gene, CDR3 protein, CDR3 DNA. D genes are given only for firm matches. Clone size, where shown, is once, few, many, or a class for clones that have expanded.

TRBV2	NA	TRBJ2-1	NA	CTFSLTRQENEQFF	TGTACCTTCAGTTTAACCCGCCAGGAGAATGAGCAGTTCTTC
TRBV20-1	many	TRBJ2-5	NA	CSAPKERGTQYF	TGCAGTGCCCCTAAGGAGAGGGGGACCCAGTACTTC
TRBV20-1	many	TRBJ2-3	NA	CSAPPRVGGQYF	TGCAGTGCGCCCCCAAGGGTGGGGGGGCAGTATTTT
TRBV4-1	medium-sized	TRBJ1-1	NA	CASSQVEVAAAFF	TGCGCCAGCAGCCAAGTAGAAGTCGCGGCCGCTTTCTTT
TRBV5-1	many	TRBJ1-5	TRBD1	CASSASGGRNQPQHF	TGCGCCAGCAGCGCGTCAGGGGGCCGGAATCAGCCCCAGCATTTT
TRBV4-2	few	TRBJ2-3	TRBD2	CASSQGSGGALGDTQYF	TGTGCCAGCAGCCAAGGAAGCGGGGGGGCCTTAGGGGATACGCAGTATTTT
TRBV20-1	NA	TRBJ2-1	NA	CSARGLRANNEQFF	TGCAGTGCTAGAGGATTGCGGGCTAACAATGAGCAGTTCTTC
TRBV25-1	many	TRBJ2-3	NA	CASSEYGGLGMADTQYF	TGTGCCAGCAGTGAATATGGGGGGCTCGGGATGGCAGATACGCAGTATTTT
TRBV2	medium-sized	TRBJ2-3	NA	CASSEPFTDTQYF	TGTGCCAGCAGTGAACCCTTCACGGATACGCAGTATTTT
TRBV28	many	TRBJ1-2	NA	CASSLQGPYGYTF	TGTGCCAGCAGTTTACAGGGTCCCTATGGCTACACCTTC
TRBV9	many	TRBJ1-1	NA	CASKDSTDTEAFF	TGTGCCAGCAAAGACAGCACGGACACTGAAGCTTTCTTT
TRBV12-3/TRBV12-4	many	TRBJ1-2	NA	CASSFWGDDGYTF	TGTGCCAGCAGTTTTTGGGGTGACGATGGCTACACCTTC
TRBV11-3	many	TRBJ2-3	NA	CASSLGGKWGGRRGDTQYF	TGTGCCAGCAGCTTAGGTGGGAAGTGGGGGGGCCGGCGGGGAGATACGCAGTATTTT
TRBV10-3	NA	TRBJ2-1	TRBD2	CASCFRLAGGHSYNEQFF	TGTGCCAGCTGTTTTAGGCTAGCGGGGGGTCACTCCTACAATGAGCAGTTCTTC
TRBV4-3	many	TRBJ1-1	NA	CASSQDPAPSRASTEAFF	TGCGCCAGCAGCCAAGATCCGGCCCCCTCAAGGGCCTCCACTGAAGCTTTCTTT
TRBV5-1	many	TRBJ2-3	TRBD2	CASSDSGAGTDTQYF	TGCGCCAGCAGCGATAGCGGGGCAGGCACAGATACGCAGTATTTT
TRBV7-2	many	TRBJ2-1	NA	CASSPPLVGGTYNEQFF	TGTGCCAGCAGCCCCCCCCTTGTCGGGGGAACCTACAATGAGCAGTTCTTC
TRBV4-1	medium-sized	TRBJ1-5	TRBD1	CASSQPGQGPNQPQHF	TGCGCCAGCAGCCAGCCGGGACAGGGTCCCAATCAGCCCCAGCATTTT
TRBV25-1	many	TRBJ2-2	TRBD1	CASSGTGDTGELFF	TGTGCCAGCAGTGGGACAGGGGACACCGGGGAGCTGTTTTTT
TRBV12-3/TRBV12-4	many	TRBJ2-7	NA	CASSPDSPPYEQYF	TGTGCCAGCAGCCCGGACAGTCCACCCTACGAGCAGTACTTC
TRBV5-1	many	TRBJ2-1	TRBD1	CASSDRGEAYNEQFF	TGCGCCAGCAGCGACAGGGGAGAAGCCTACAATGAGCAGTTCTTC
TRBV5-1	medium-sized	TRBJ2-1	NA	CASSEYNEQFF	TGCGCCAGCAGCGAGTACAATGAGCAGTTCTTC
TRBV4-3	many	TRBJ1-3	NA	CASSHLDGYSGNTIYF	TGCGCCAGCAGCCACCTCGACGGCTACTCTGGAAACACCATATATTTT
TRBV5-1	many	TRBJ2-7	TRBD1	CASSPTRQGPREQYF	TGCGCCAGCAGCCCCACCCGACAGGGACCCCGCGAGCAGTACTTC
TRBV6-1	many	TRBJ2-1	TRBD1	CASNGQGGNEQFF	TGTGCCAGCAATGGACAGGGAGGCAATGAGCAGTTCTTC
TRBV7-6	many	TRBJ2-5	TRBD2	CASSRLGGAWETQYF	TGTGCCAGCAGCCGCCTCGGGGGGGCCTGGGAGACCCAGTACTTC
TRBV11-2	many	TRBJ2-5	TRBD2	CASSLNSGGALEGETQYF	TGTGCCAGCAGCTTAAATAGCGGGGGGGCCTTAGAGGGAGAGACCCAGTACTTC
TRBV4-2	many	TRBJ1-2	TRBD1	CASSTWDSANYGYTF	TGTGCCAGCAGCACCTGGGACAGTGCTAACTATGGCTACACCTTC
TRBV29-1	many	TRBJ2-3	TRBD1	CSVEKGAFTDTQYF	TGCAGCGTTGAAAAGGGGGCCTTCACAGATACGCAGTATTTT
TRBV19	many	TRBJ2-1	NA	CASSPPRGYNEQFF	TGTGCCAGTAGTCCTCCCAGGGGATACAATGAGCAGTTCTTC
TRBV12-3/TRBV12-4	many	TRBJ2-2	TRBD2	CASSFFGGGNTGELFF	TGTGCCAGCAGTTTTTTTGGCGGGGGGAACACCGGGGAGCTGTTTTTT
TRBV20-1	many	TRBJ1-5	TRBD1	CSARDRTGGGHQPQHF	TGCAGTGCTAGAGATCGGACAGGGGGAGGGCATCAGCCCCAGCATTTT
TRBV27	NA	TRBJ1-6	NA	CASRIEGPWDSPLHF	TGTGCCAGCAGGATAGAAGGCCCTTGGGATTCACCCCTCCACTTT
TRBV5-1	many	TRBJ2-3	NA	CASSFTHSTDTQYF	TGCGCCAGCAGCTTCACCCACAGCACAGATACGCAGTATTTT
TRBV29-1	many	TRBJ2-2	NA	CSVVYNTGELFF	TGCAGCGTAGTTTACAACACCGGGGAGCTGTTTTTT
TRBV7-2	once	TRBJ1-2	NA	CASSSPRVYGYTF	TGTGCCAGCAGCTCCCCCCGGGTCTATGGCTACACCTTC
TRBV6-5	many	TRBJ2-2	TRBD1	CASMGTGGTGELFF	TGTGCCAGCATGGGGACAGGGGGAACCGGGGAGCTGTTTTTT
TRBV5-1	many	TRBJ2-3	NA	CASSGSAGMGTDTQYF	TGCGCCAGCAGCGGTTCAGCAGGGATGGGCACAGATACGCAGTATTTT
TRBV4-3	many	TRBJ1-4	NA	CASSPDVGREKLFF	TGCGCCAGCAGCCCGGACGTGGGCCGAGAAAAACTGTTTTTT
TRBV4-2	many	TRBJ1-6	NA	CASKPQGLDSPLHF	TGTGCCAGCAAACCTCAGGGTTTGGATTCACCCCTCCACTTT
TRBV4-2	many	TRBJ1-2	NA	CASSQGQGSYGYTF	TGTGCCAGCAGCCAAGGTCAGGGGAGTTATGGCTACACCTTC
TRBV25-1	many	TRBJ1-5	NA	CASSESNRAIDNQPQHF	TGTGCCAGCAGTGAATCAAACAGGGCAATCGACAATCAGCCCCAGCATTTT
TRBV11-2	many	TRBJ1-6	NA	CASSLGESKGSYNSPLHF	TGTGCCAGCAGCTTAGGAGAGAGTAAAGGCTCCTATAATTCACCCCTCCACTTT
TRBV7-9	many	TRBJ2-1	NA	CASSLVWQGRSEQFF	TGTGCCAGCAGCTTAGTTTGGCAGGGGAGGAGTGAGCAGTTCTTC
TRBV11-2	many	TRBJ2-3	TRBD1	CASSSPRGLHTQYF	TGTGCCAGCAGCTCTCCCAGGGGGTTACATACGCAGTATTTT
TRBV10-3	medium-sized	TRBJ2-3	NA	CAISDPGTRTDTQYF	TGTGCCATCAGTGACCCCGGGACCCGAACAGATACGCAGTATTTT
TRBV3-1	many	TRBJ1-3	NA	CASSPAIDSSGNTIYF	TGTGCCAGCAGCCCCGCCATTGACAGCTCTGGAAACACCATATATTTT
TRBV4-3	many	TRBJ1-1	TRBD1	CASSQEIGQTGSTEAFF	TGCGCCAGCAGCCAAGAGATAGGCCAGACAGGGAGTACTGAAGCTTTCTTT
TRBV15	many	TRBJ2-1	TRBD1	CATSRGQATYNEQFF	TGTGCCACCAGCCGGGGACAGGCGACCTACAATGAGCAGTTCTTC
TRBV5-1	many	TRBJ1-1	NA	CASSLRAGQVITEAFF	TGCGCCAGCAGCTTAAGGGCGGGGCAGGTGATCACTGAAGCTTTCTTT
TRBV20-1	many	TRBJ2-1	TRBD2	CSATSGSSYNEQFF	TGCAGTGCTACTAGCGGGAGCTCCTACAATGAGCAGTTCTTC
TRBV7-8	many	TRBJ2-1	NA	CASSLWTWLYNEQFF	TGTGCCAGCAGCTTATGGACATGGCTCTACAATGAGCAGTTCTTC
TRBV19	many	TRBJ2-5	NA	CASSMGQGAQETQYF	TGTGCCAGTAGTATGGGGCAGGGAGCTCAAGAGACCCAGTACTTC